These 23 T cell receptor beta chains originate from one sample sequenced in a study of T cells in Graves' hyperthyroidism and ophthalmopathy. Using RNA transcripts as the source, TCR beta CDR3 regions were amplified. When the TCR CDR3 underwent first-round RT-PCR, the HTBI primer set was used. TCRdb re-derived calls from the multiplex PCR reads in MiXCR, one entry per CDR3 protein. The sample contains around 260,000 distinct CDR3 sequences, less than 30% of which appear only once. Sequencing was carried out using blood. Every receptor here comes from a man aged 35 to 55 with Graves' hyperthyroidism that later progressed to Graves' ophthalmopathy.

This clonotype was recorded at least ten times. The genes are TRBV20-1 and TRBJ1-5; a weak D match, TRBD1 (6 bases). V lost 5 bases and J 6 bases, leaving 17 bases between the germline ends. CDR3 length: 14 amino acids. CDR1 is DFQATT, CDR2 SNEGSKA, per germline (reference sequence). The CDR3 nucleotides are TGCAGTGCTGAAACACAGGGAACAACTCAGCCCCAGCATTTT. It encodes CSAETQGTTQPQHF.

The chain links TRBV12-3 or TRBV12-4 to TRBJ1-5; no reliable D call. The length of the CDR3 is 14 residues. V gave up 5 bases and J gave up 0 bases, with 8 bases separating them. The CDR3 sequence: CASSMQNSNQPQHF. CDR3 nucleotides: TGTGCCAGCAGTATGCAGAATAGCAATCAGCCCCAGCATTTT.

The chain recombines TRBV2 with TRBJ2-7; 13 nucleotides line up with TRBD2. The CDR3 has 18 amino acids. CDR1 is SNHLY and CDR2 is FYNNEI in the germline V gene. V shed 5 bases, J shed 5 bases, and the junction held 15 bases outside the gene matches. The CDR3 sequence is CASSSPGLAGLVSDEQYF. In DNA form, the CDR3 reads TGTGCCAGCAGTTCGCCGGGACTAGCGGGACTAGTTAGCGACGAGCAGTACTTC.

In this sample, this clonotype turned up many times. The chain links TRBV20-1 to TRBJ1-3, with TRBD1 matching over 8 bases. CDR1 is DFQATT, CDR2 SNEGSKA, per germline (reference sequence). The trim removed 5 bases at V and 2 bases at J, leaving 2 bases unmatched. The CDR3 contains 13 residues. The CDR3 spells CSALDRAGNTIYF. The CDR3 bases are TGCAGTGCTCTGGACAGGGCTGGAAACACCATATATTTT.

This clonotype appeared many times. V and J are TRBV25-1 and TRBJ1-3; TRBD1 is a possible D gene (5 bases). The V and J ends lost 6 bases and 13 bases respectively, with 19 bases between them. Germline V CDR1 and CDR2: MGHDK, SYGVNS. The CDR3 length is 13 residues. The CDR3 nucleotides read TGTGCCAGCAGAGAAACTTCGACAGACATAATATATTTT. It translates to CASRETSTDIIYF.

This clonotype was picked up many times. The chain combines TRBV4-1 with TRBJ2-7, with TRBD2 matching 10 bases. CDR1 and CDR2 from the germline V gene are MGHRA and YSYEKL. With 1 base clipped from V and 5 bases from J, the junction kept 8 bases outside the gene matches. The CDR3 is 16 amino acids. Here the CDR3 reads CASSQGTLAGGNEQYF. Written as DNA, the CDR3 is TGCGCCAGCAGCCAAGGTACTTTAGCGGGAGGCAACGAGCAGTACTTC.

The chain recombines TRBV30 with TRBJ2-1; 10 bases align to TRBD2. The CDR3 loop spans 16 amino acids. The germline gives CDR1 GTSNPN, CDR2 SVGIG (reference sequence). After removal of 1 base from V and 7 bases from J, the junction contained 10 bases not matched to a gene. CDR3 bases: TGTGCCTGGAGTGGGGTCCTAGCGGGAGTGGAAAATGAGCAGTTCTTC. Amino acids: CAWSGVLAGVENEQFF.

The chain combines TRBV5-1 with TRBJ1-2; 8 positions match TRBD1. V lost 5 bases and J lost 8; bases outside the gene matches: 8. From germline, CDR1 is SGHRS and CDR2 YFSETQ. CDR3 length equals 13 residues. CDR3 protein: CASRPDRAWGYTF. Written as DNA, the CDR3 is TGCGCCAGCAGGCCGGACAGGGCTTGGGGCTACACCTTC.

This clonotype was observed at least ten times. The chain uses TRBV19 and TRBJ1-2; the match to TRBD1 covers 8 bases. Germline lookup yields CDR1 LNHDA and CDR2 SQIVND (reference sequence). The CDR3 covers 13 residues. V was clipped by 7 bases and J by 8 bases; unmatched bases: 9. CDR3 region: CASNDRTGIGYTF. DNA for the CDR3: TGTGCCAGTAACGACCGGACAGGGATAGGCTACACCTTC.

This clonotype was counted at least ten times. The chain recombines TRBV15 with TRBJ1-2, with 9 bases that match TRBD1. This CDR3 spans 13 amino acids. The germline V gene has CDR1 LNHNV and CDR2 YYDKDF (reference sequence). With 1 base clipped from V and 8 bases from J, the junction kept 2 bases outside the gene matches. Here the CDR3 reads CATSRGDRAGYTF. CDR3 nucleotide sequence: TGTGCCACCAGCAGAGGGGACAGGGCGGGCTACACCTTC.

At least ten counts were recorded for this clonotype. V usage is TRBV10-3 and J usage is TRBJ2-3, with 7 bases matching TRBD2. This CDR3 comprises 13 residues. With V trimmed by 10 bases and J by 2 bases, 6 bases remained unmatched. The germline V gene encodes CDR1 ENHRY and CDR2 SYGVKD. The CDR3 DNA sequence: TGTGCCACCGGGGAGGGCGACACAGATACGCAGTATTTT. Translated: CATGEGDTDTQYF.

The rearrangement uses TRBV27 and TRBJ2-7; D is perhaps TRBD2 (7 bases). The length of the CDR3 is 14 residues. The germline V gene encodes CDR1 MNHEY and CDR2 SMNVEV (reference sequence). Trimming pared 5 bases from V and 2 bases from J, leaving 13 bases between. The CDR3 nucleotides read TGTGCCAGCAGTCCTGGGGGGGGGCCCTACGAGCAGTACTTC. It is translated as CASSPGGGPYEQYF.

V and J are TRBV20-1 and TRBJ2-2; TRBD1 agrees at 7 bases. CDR3 length: 16 residues. Germline V gene lookup returns CDR1 DFQATT and CDR2 SNEGSKA (reference sequence). The V segment lost 2 bases and the J segment 5 bases; nucleotides outside the gene matches: 11. For the CDR3, the DNA is TGCAGTGCTAGACCTCCCTCGACAGGGAGTACCGGGGAGCTGTTTTTT. It translates to CSARPPSTGSTGELFF.

The chain carries TRBV6-2 or TRBV6-3 and TRBJ2-7; TRBD1 matches 8 bases. The CDR3 has 13 residues. With 7 bases clipped from V and 3 bases from J, the junction kept 5 bases outside the gene matches. Germline V gives CDR1 MNHEY, CDR2 SVGEGT. As DNA, the CDR3 is TGTGCCAGCACTCAGACAGGGGACTACGAGCAGTACTTC. It is translated as CASTQTGDYEQYF.

This clonotype was seen once. V usage is TRBV6-1 and J usage is TRBJ2-7, with D unresolved. Germline assignment: CDR1 MNHNS and CDR2 SASEGT. The V end lost 1 base, the J end lost 2 bases, and 9 bases lay between the germline ends. The CDR3 runs 14 residues. This chain's CDR3 is CASSEVGSTYEQYF. CDR3 sequence (DNA): TGTGCCAGCAGTGAAGTAGGGTCCACCTACGAGCAGTACTTC.

This clonotype was seen repeatedly, ten times or more. The chain employs TRBV12-3 or TRBV12-4 and TRBJ1-2; TRBD1 aligns across 8 bases. The CDR3 covers 13 residues. V dropped 6 bases and J dropped 8; count of bases not matched to a gene: 8. The CDR3 is CASSRDRGGGYTF. Written as DNA, the CDR3 is TGTGCCAGCAGCCGAGACAGGGGCGGAGGCTACACCTTC.

The chain uses TRBV28 and TRBJ1-5, with unresolved D. The CDR3 sequence is 15 residues long. The ends were cut back, 2 bases at V and 5 bases at J, with 13 bases in the middle. Germline CDR1 MDHEN, CDR2 SYDVKM. CDR3 DNA: TGTGCCAGCAGTTTAGGGTTATTGGGAGATCAGCCCCAGCATTTT. Its protein product is CASSLGLLGDQPQHF.

This clonotype has ten or more counts. CDR3 nucleotide sequence: TGTGCCAGCAACTTATCGGGAGCGGGCGAGCAGTACTTC. This codes for CASNLSGAGEQYF. This chain joins TRBV6-1 and TRBJ2-7; a possible D gene is TRBD2 (6 bases). The V gene lost 7 bases and the J gene lost 6 bases, with 16 bases spanning the gap. The germline V gene has CDR1 MNHNS and CDR2 SASEGT. CDR3 length equals 13 residues.

This clonotype has ten or more counts. The chain recombines TRBV20-1 with TRBJ1-2; tentatively, D is TRBD1 (5 bases). The CDR3 covers 16 residues. Trimming shortened V by 0 bases and J by 2 bases, and 16 bases separated the two germline ends. Germline loops: CDR1 DFQATT, CDR2 SNEGSKA (reference sequence). The CDR3 loop reads CSAREFGGSGNYGYTF. As DNA, the CDR3 is TGCAGTGCTAGAGAATTCGGGGGAAGCGGCAACTATGGCTACACCTTC.

This clonotype was seen ten or more times. The chain carries TRBV3-1 and TRBJ2-7; 7 bases match TRBD1. This CDR3 is built from 13 residues. CDR1 and CDR2 (germline): LGHDT, YNNKEL (reference sequence). Losses at the gene ends were 11 bases for V and 5 bases for J; bases not matched to a gene: 12. CDR3 bases: TGTGCCGCGTCGAGGGGGCGCCTCAACGAGCAGTACTTC. This codes for CAASRGRLNEQYF.

This clonotype was counted at least ten times. V usage is TRBV11-1 and J usage is TRBJ1-3; the match to TRBD1 covers 7 bases. Looked up from germline, CDR1 is SGHAT and CDR2 is FQDESV (reference sequence). The CDR3 totals 16 residues. After removal of 5 bases from V and 4 bases from J, the junction contained 11 bases not matched to a gene. The DNA for the CDR3 is TGTGCCAGCAGCCCCTACGGGACAGAGAGAGGAAACACCATATATTTT. Its translation: CASSPYGTERGNTIYF.

The chain combines TRBV6-5 with TRBJ1-2; D not resolved. The CDR3 extends over 14 amino acids. CDR1 is MNHEY, CDR2 SVGAGI, per germline. V was clipped by 0 bases and J by 4 bases, with 9 bases between them. CDR3 loop: CASSYSSGIYGYTF. DNA of the CDR3: TGTGCCAGCAGTTACTCGTCGGGCATCTATGGCTACACCTTC.

This clonotype was detected a few times. This chain connects TRBV7-3 to TRBJ2-7; 9 positions agree with TRBD2. This CDR3 is 15 amino acids long. Losses at the gene ends were 3 bases for V and 4 bases for J; bases not matched to a gene: 7. Looked up from germline, CDR1 is SGHTA and CDR2 is FQGTGA. CDR3 sequence reads: CASSLRPTSGYEQYF. CDR3 nucleotide sequence: TGTGCCAGCAGCTTGCGGCCGACTAGCGGTTACGAGCAGTACTTC. Drawing the rest from reference TRBV7-3 and TRBJ2-7, the complete variable domain is GAGVSQTPSNKVTEKGKYVELRCDPISGHTALYWYRQSLGQGPEFLIYFQGTGAADDSGLPNDRFFAVRPEGSVSTLKIQRTERGDSAVYLCASSLRPTSGYEQYFGPGTRLTVT.